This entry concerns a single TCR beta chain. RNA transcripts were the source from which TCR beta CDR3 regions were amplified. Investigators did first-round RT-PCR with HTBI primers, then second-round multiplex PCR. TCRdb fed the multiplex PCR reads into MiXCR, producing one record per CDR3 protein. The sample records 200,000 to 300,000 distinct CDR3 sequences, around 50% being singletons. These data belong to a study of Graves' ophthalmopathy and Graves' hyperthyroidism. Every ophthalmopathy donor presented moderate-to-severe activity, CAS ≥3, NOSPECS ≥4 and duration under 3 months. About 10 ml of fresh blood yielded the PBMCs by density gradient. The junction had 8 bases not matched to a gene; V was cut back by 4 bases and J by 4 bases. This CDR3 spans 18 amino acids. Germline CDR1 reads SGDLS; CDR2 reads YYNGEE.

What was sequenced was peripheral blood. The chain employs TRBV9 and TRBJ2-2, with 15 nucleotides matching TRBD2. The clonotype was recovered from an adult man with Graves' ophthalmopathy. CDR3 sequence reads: CASSIRTSGGAGTGELFF. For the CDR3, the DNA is TGTGCCAGCAGCATACGGACTAGCGGGGGGGCGGGCACCGGGGAGCTGTTTTTT.